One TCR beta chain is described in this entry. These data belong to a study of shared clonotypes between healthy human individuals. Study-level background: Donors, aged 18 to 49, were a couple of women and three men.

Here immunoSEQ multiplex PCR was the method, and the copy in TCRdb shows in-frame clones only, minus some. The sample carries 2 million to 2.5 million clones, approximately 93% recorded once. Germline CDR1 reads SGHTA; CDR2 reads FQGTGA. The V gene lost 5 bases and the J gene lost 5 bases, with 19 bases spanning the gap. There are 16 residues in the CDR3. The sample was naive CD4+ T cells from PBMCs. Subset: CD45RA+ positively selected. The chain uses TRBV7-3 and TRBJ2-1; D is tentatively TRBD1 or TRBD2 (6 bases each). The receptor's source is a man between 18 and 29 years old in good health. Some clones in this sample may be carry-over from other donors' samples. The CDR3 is CASSRAREGDNNEQFF. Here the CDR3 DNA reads TGTGCCAGCAGCCGGGCGCGGGAAGGGGACAACAATGAGCAGTTCTTC. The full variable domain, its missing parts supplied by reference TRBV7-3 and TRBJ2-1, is GAGVSQTPSNKVTEKGKYVELRCDPISGHTALYWYRQSLGQGPEFLIYFQGTGAADDSGLPNDRFFAVRPEGSVSTLKIQRTERGDSAVYLCASSRAREGDNNEQFFGPGTRLTVL.